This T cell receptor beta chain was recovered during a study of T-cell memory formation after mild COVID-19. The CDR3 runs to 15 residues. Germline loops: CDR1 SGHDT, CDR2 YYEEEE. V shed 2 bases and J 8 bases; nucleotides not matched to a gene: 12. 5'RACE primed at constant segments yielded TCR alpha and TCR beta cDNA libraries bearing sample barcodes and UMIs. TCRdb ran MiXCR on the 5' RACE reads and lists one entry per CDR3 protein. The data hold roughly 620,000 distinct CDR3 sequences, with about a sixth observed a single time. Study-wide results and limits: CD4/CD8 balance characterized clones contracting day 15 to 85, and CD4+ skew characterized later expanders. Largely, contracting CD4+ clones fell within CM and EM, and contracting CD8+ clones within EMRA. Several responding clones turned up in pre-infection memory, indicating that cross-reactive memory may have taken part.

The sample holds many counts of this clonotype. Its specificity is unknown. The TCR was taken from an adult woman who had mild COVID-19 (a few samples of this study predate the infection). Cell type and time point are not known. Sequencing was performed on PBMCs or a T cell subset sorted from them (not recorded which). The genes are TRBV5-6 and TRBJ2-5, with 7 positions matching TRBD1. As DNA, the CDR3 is TGTGCCAGCAGCTTACTTACGGGACAGCAAAGAACCCAGTACTTC. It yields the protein CASSLLTGQQRTQYF.